This T cell receptor beta chain was captured in a study of blood T cell repertoires in COVID-19. On the study more broadly: Samples came from the United States, Italy and Spain, spanning acute and convalescent COVID-19. Sources were T cells, B-cell-depleted T cells, or PBMCs; the material itself was cDNA or gDNA.

In the original processing: From reference gene primer amplification, estimates of nucleated cell counts were derived. The assay was immunoSEQ multiplex PCR, and TCRdb's table has in-frame clones only and misses some. D and trimming come from the DNA, and the V and J calls and clone size come from that table. The sample yields about 150,000 clones, roughly 90% seen once. Germline-derived CDR1 and CDR2 are MDHEN and SYDVKM. V dropped 5 bases and J dropped 6 bases, with 13 bases sitting between them. The CDR3 is 13 residues long. The chain employs TRBV28 and TRBJ1-1; weak D call: TRBD1 (5 bases). The clonotype was recovered from a human donor in a cohort sampled during active COVID-19. The sample taken for sequencing was peripheral blood. The CDR3 loop is CASSGGGKPEAFF. The CDR3 bases are TGTGCCAGCAGTGGGGGGGGGAAACCTGAAGCTTTCTTT.